The rows below give T cell receptor beta chains drawn from one sample of a study of early T cells in non-severe SARS-CoV-2 infection. TCRdb ran MiXCR on the 5' RACE reads and lists one entry per CDR3 protein. The sample shows about 76,000 distinct CDR3 sequences, about 10% of them seen only once. The sequenced sample was whole blood. These receptors came from an adult who was a healthcare worker with PCR-confirmed SARS-CoV-2 infection or an uninfected control (not recorded which). CDR3s include the opening cysteine and the closing phenylalanine or tryptophan. A D gene is named only where the DNA matches it firmly. For some rows the clone size is stated as once, few or many, or as a class when expanded; others skip it.

TRBV3-1,-,many,TRBJ2-5,CASSPRPGPQETQYF,TGTGCCAGCAGCCCTCGGCCGGGGCCTCAAGAGACCCAGTACTTC
TRBV5-6,TRBD1,few,TRBJ1-6,CASSPGTGGWSYNSPLHF,TGTGCCAGCAGTCCCGGGACAGGGGGCTGGTCCTATAATTCACCCCTCCACTTT
TRBV2,-,many,TRBJ1-5,CASKRYSNQPQHF,TGTGCCAGCAAGAGATATAGCAATCAGCCCCAGCATTTT
TRBV2,-,-,TRBJ2-5,CASSDRGSSRETQYF,TGTGCCAGCAGTGATAGGGGGTCCTCCCGCGAGACCCAGTACTTC
TRBV20-1,TRBD1,few,TRBJ2-2,CSALPGLDRGNTGELFF,TGCAGTGCTCTACCCGGACTGGACAGGGGGAACACCGGGGAGCTGTTTTTT
TRBV3-1,TRBD2,-,TRBJ2-3,CASSQDLISGGATDTQYF,TGTGCCAGCAGCCAAGATCTGATTAGCGGGGGGGCAACAGATACGCAGTATTTT
TRBV6-5,-,-,TRBJ1-1,CASSPFVMNTEAFF,TGTGCCAGCAGCCCCTTCGTTATGAACACTGAAGCTTTCTTT
TRBV18,TRBD1,-,TRBJ1-1,CASSPDRVTEAFF,TGTGCCAGCTCTCCGGACAGGGTAACTGAAGCTTTCTTT
TRBV6-1,-,few,TRBJ1-5,CASSESDFSNQPQHF,TGTGCCAGCAGTGAATCTGACTTTAGCAATCAGCCCCAGCATTTT
TRBV7-8,-,many,TRBJ1-5,CASSPRRGNQPQHF,TGTGCCAGCAGCCCAAGGCGGGGGAATCAGCCCCAGCATTTT
TRBV6-5,-,-,TRBJ1-4,CASSYSGYEKLFF,TGTGCCAGCAGTTACTCAGGGTATGAAAAACTGTTTTTT
TRBV20-1,-,-,TRBJ1-5,CSAYQGRNQPQHF,TGCAGTGCTTACCAGGGACGGAATCAGCCCCAGCATTTT
TRBV12-3/TRBV12-4,-,many,TRBJ2-5,CASRWGPETQYF,TGTGCCAGCCGGTGGGGGCCAGAGACCCAGTACTTC
TRBV7-9,-,medium-sized,TRBJ1-1,CASSLTDQRAFF,TGTGCCAGCAGCTTAACGGACCAACGGGCTTTCTTT
TRBV4-1,-,-,TRBJ1-1,CASSQDWGSWGTEAFF,TGCGCCAGCAGCCAAGATTGGGGCAGTTGGGGAACTGAAGCTTTCTTT
TRBV18,-,once,TRBJ2-3,CASSPGGRITDTQYF,TGTGCCAGCTCACCAGGGGGGAGGATCACAGATACGCAGTATTTT
TRBV11-3,-,many,TRBJ2-4,CASSHAPNLWRNIQYF,TGTGCCAGCAGCCATGCCCCCAATCTTTGGAGAAACATTCAGTACTTC
TRBV11-1,TRBD1,-,TRBJ1-6,CASNKGARHVSASPLHF,TGTGCCAGCAATAAGGGGGCAAGGCACGTCTCTGCTTCACCCCTCCACTTT
TRBV6-1,TRBD1,few,TRBJ2-6,CASTDRGRGANVLTF,TGTGCCAGCACAGACAGGGGGCGAGGGGCCAACGTCCTGACTTTC
TRBV20-1,-,few,TRBJ1-5,CSARRSGMGNQPQHF,TGCAGTGCTAGGAGGTCTGGGATGGGGAATCAGCCCCAGCATTTT
TRBV7-9,-,-,TRBJ1-2,CASSLADTSLYGCTF,TGTGCCAGCAGCTTAGCGGACACTTCCCTCTATGGCTGCACCTTC
TRBV7-2,-,many,TRBJ2-3,CASSLQWGTGDTQYF,TGTGCCAGCAGCTTACAGTGGGGAACGGGAGATACGCAGTATTTT
TRBV29-1,-,-,TRBJ1-4,CSFQGLDEKLFF,TGCAGCTTCCAGGGGCTGGATGAAAAACTGTTTTTT
TRBV10-3,-,many,TRBJ2-7,CAISESGVGQRGAF,TGTGCCATCAGTGAGTCAGGGGTGGGCCAGCGAGGGGCCTTC
TRBV21-1,-,-,TRBJ2-2,CASSMRTGGLTGELFF,TGTGCCAGCAGCATGCGGACAGGGGGCCTTACCGGGGAGCTGTTTTTT
TRBV15,-,few,TRBJ1-5,CATSQPGGNQPQHF,TGTGCCACCAGCCAACCGGGAGGCAATCAGCCCCAGCATTTT
TRBV2,-,many,TRBJ2-1,CASSEEDMDNEQFF,TGTGCCAGCAGTGAAGAAGATATGGACAATGAGCAGTTCTTC
TRBV7-6,-,-,TRBJ2-1,CASSLGRQNYNEQFF,TGTGCCAGCAGCTTAGGGAGACAAAACTACAATGAGCAGTTCTTC